These 10 T cell receptor beta chains originate from one sample sequenced in a study of T cells in Graves' hyperthyroidism and ophthalmopathy. Authors of the study amplified TCR beta CDR3 regions from RNA transcripts. Researchers ran a first-round RT-PCR on the TCR CDR3 using the HTBI primer set. MiXCR was run by TCRdb on the multiplex PCR reads, yielding one entry per CDR3 protein. The sample has roughly 500,000 distinct CDR3 sequences, roughly 46% seen once. Specimen: peripheral blood or thyroid tissue (not recorded which). These receptors all stem from an adult woman with Graves' disease, either hyperthyroidism or ophthalmopathy (not recorded which).

In regard to this clonotype: A read error is possible here, since a much larger clone lies one base away. As DNA, the CDR3 is TGCGCCAGCAACCATCCTCCGCCCCGACAGGGAGGTGGCTACACCTTC. It yields the protein CASNHPPPRQGGGYTF. The V gene is TRBV7-6, the J gene TRBJ1-2; 7 nucleotides agree with TRBD1. The length of the CDR3 is 16 residues. Germline V gene sequence: CDR1 SGHVS, CDR2 FNYEAQ.

As to this clonotype: It may be a read error: a sequence one base away is much more abundant. The rearrangement joins TRBV27 to TRBJ1-3; TRBD1 aligns across 7 bases. The CDR3 is made up of 13 amino acids. The germline gives CDR1 MNHEY, CDR2 SMNVEV (reference sequence). The DNA for the CDR3 is TGTGTCAGCAGTCCGACAGGGGGAAACACCATATATTTT. Its protein is CVSSPTGGNTIYF.

This chain links TRBV7-8 with TRBJ1-1, with 7 nucleotides matching TRBD1. CDR1 and CDR2 from the germline V gene are SGHVS and FQNEAQ. The CDR3 is 12 amino acids. The ends lost 8 bases at V and 13 bases at J; junction bases unmatched: 13. CDR3 sequence reads: CASRRQGSKVFF. CDR3 sequence (DNA): TGTGCCAGCCGAAGACAGGGCTCGAAAGTTTTCTTT.

The J gene is TRBJ2-5, the V gene TRBV5-1; 9 bases match TRBD1. V trimming: 4 bases; J trimming: 5 bases; junction bases outside the gene matches: 12. The CDR3 consists of 16 residues. Per germline, CDR1 SGHRS and CDR2 YFSETQ. As DNA, the CDR3 is TGCGCCAGCAGCGCCGACGAGGACAGGGGTCTCGAGACCCAGTACTTC. Translation: CASSADEDRGLETQYF.

This clonotype was detected many times. The rearrangement joins TRBV2 to TRBJ2-7; TRBD2 aligns across 9 bases. Per germline, CDR1 SNHLY and CDR2 FYNNEI. V lost 7 bases to trimming and J lost 1 base; unmatched junction nucleotides: 8. The CDR3 spans 15 residues. This CDR3 reads CASKGGREGSYEQYF. Here the CDR3 DNA reads TGTGCCAGCAAAGGTGGGCGGGAGGGGTCCTACGAGCAGTACTTC. The full variable domain, completed using reference TRBV2 and TRBJ2-7, is EPEVTQTPSHQVTQMGQEVILRCVPISNHLYFYWYRQILGQKVEFLVSFYNNEISEKSEIFDDQFSVERPDGSNFTLKIRSTKLEDSAMYFCASKGGREGSYEQYFGPGTRLTVT.

This clonotype appeared a single time. The genes are TRBV7-2 and TRBJ1-2; D ambiguous. The CDR3 runs 13 residues. Germline CDR1 SGHTA, CDR2 FQGNSA. The V and J ends lost 0 bases and 7 bases respectively, with 9 bases between them. The CDR3 protein is CASSLAERTGYTF. CDR3 in DNA: TGTGCCAGCAGCTTAGCGGAGAGAACTGGCTACACCTTC.

This clonotype has only a few counts. The chain combines TRBV28 with TRBJ2-7; TRBD1 agrees at 9 bases. Per the germline V gene, CDR1 is MDHEN and CDR2 is SYDVKM. J lost 5 bases, V lost 4 bases, and 6 bases had no gene match. The CDR3 contains 14 residues. CDR3 sequence reads: CASSSRTGVNEQYF. The CDR3 bases are TGTGCCAGCAGTTCCAGGACAGGGGTAAACGAGCAGTACTTC. Supplemented by reference TRBV28 and TRBJ2-7, the full variable domain reads DVKVTQSSRYLVKRTGEKVFLECVQDMDHENMFWYRQDPGLGLRLIYFSYDVKMKEKGDIPEGYSVSREKKERFSLILESASTNQTSMYLCASSSRTGVNEQYFGPGTRLTVT.

The chain recombines TRBV15 with TRBJ1-5, with TRBD1 identical over 7 bases. V lost 6 bases and J lost 7; bases outside the gene matches: 6. The CDR3 totals 13 residues. Germline loops: CDR1 LNHNV, CDR2 YYDKDF (reference sequence). CDR3 sequence: CATSTGAPQPQHF. The CDR3 DNA is TGTGCCACCAGTACAGGGGCTCCGCAGCCCCAGCATTTT. The full variable domain, with the rest looked up from reference TRBV15 and TRBJ1-5, is DAMVIQNPRYQVTQFGKPVTLSCSQTLNHNVMYWYQQKSSQAPKLLFHYYDKDFNNEADTPDNFQSRRPNTSFCFLDIRSPGLGDTAMYLCATSTGAPQPQHFGDGTRLSIL.

The chain links TRBV7-2 to TRBJ1-4; D not certain. Per the germline V gene, CDR1 is SGHTA and CDR2 is FQGNSA. The germline V and J ends were trimmed by 3 bases and 12 bases, with 14 bases remaining between them. The CDR3 covers 13 residues. The CDR3 DNA reads as TGTGCCAGCAGCTTTCCTCCTGGGGAGGAACTGTTTTTT. Translated, it gives CASSFPPGEELFF.

J is TRBJ2-5 and V is TRBV12-3 or TRBV12-4; 9 bases are a match to TRBD1. V lost 4 bases, J lost 4 bases, and 7 bases stayed unmatched. The CDR3 totals 15 residues. The CDR3 here is CASSSGTGLTETQYF. The CDR3 bases are TGTGCCAGCAGTTCCGGGACAGGGCTGACAGAGACCCAGTACTTC.